The sequence of this T cell receptor (beta chain) was determined in a study of blood T cell repertoires in COVID-19. Study in general: Sample material is recorded as cDNA or gDNA derived from T cells, B-cell-depleted T cells, or PBMCs.

The ends lost 5 bases at V and 5 bases at J; junction bases unmatched: 5. The CDR3 covers 14 residues. Per the germline V gene, CDR1 is LGHNT and CDR2 is FRNRAP. Original handling: Amplification with reference gene primers provided the estimates of nucleated cell counts. Method: immunoSEQ multiplex PCR; TCRdb's copy keeps in-frame clones and lacks some. V, J and clone size are taken as reported in that table, and D and trimming were inferred from the DNA itself. This table holds some 150,000 clones, approximately 82% found once. This rearrangement joins TRBV12-5 to TRBJ2-5; 10 bases agree with TRBD1. The sequencing sample was made of peripheral blood. This receptor was identified in a human donor in a cohort sampled during active COVID-19. CDR3 sequence reads: CASGRGQGSETQYF. The CDR3, as DNA: TGTGCTAGTGGTCGGGGACAGGGGAGTGAGACCCAGTACTTC.